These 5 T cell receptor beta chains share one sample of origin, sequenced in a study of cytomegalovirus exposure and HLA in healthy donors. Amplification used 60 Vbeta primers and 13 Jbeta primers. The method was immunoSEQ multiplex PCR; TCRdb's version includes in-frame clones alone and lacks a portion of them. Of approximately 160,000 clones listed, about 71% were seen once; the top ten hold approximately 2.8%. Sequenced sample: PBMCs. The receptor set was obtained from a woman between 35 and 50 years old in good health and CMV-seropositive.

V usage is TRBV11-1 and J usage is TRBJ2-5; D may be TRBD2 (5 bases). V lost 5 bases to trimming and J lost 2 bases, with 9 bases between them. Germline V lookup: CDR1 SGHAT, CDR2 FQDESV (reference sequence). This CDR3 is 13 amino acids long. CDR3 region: CASSPGLQETQYF. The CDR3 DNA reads TGTGCCAGCAGCCCAGGACTGCAAGAGACCCAGTACTTC.

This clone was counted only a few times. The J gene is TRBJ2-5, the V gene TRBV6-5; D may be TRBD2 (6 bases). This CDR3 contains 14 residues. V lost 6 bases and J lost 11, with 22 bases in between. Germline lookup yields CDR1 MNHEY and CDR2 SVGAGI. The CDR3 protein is CASSESPGSGEQYF. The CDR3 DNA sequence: TGTGCCAGCAGCGAATCACCGGGCTCGGGGGAGCAGTACTTC.

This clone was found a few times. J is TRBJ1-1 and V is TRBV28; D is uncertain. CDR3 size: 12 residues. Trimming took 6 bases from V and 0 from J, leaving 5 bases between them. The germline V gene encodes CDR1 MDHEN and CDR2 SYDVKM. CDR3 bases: TGTGCCAGCAGGTCCATGAACACTGAAGCTTTCTTT. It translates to CASRSMNTEAFF.

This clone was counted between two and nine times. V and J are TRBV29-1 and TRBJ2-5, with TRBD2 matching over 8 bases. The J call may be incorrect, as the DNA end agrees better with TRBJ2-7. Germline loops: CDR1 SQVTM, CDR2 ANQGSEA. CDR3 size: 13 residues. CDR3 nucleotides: TGCAGCGTTGCGGGAGGGGGAAACTACGAGCAGTACTTC. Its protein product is CSVAGGGNYEQYF.

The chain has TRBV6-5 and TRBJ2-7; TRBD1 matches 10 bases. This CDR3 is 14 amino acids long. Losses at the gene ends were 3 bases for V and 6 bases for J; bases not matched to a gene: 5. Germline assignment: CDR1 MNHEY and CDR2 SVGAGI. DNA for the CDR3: TGTGCCAGCAGTTATGACAGGGGGCGAAGCGAGCAGTACTTC. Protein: CASSYDRGRSEQYF.